These 14 T cell receptor beta chains were sequenced from one sample in a study of cytomegalovirus exposure and HLA in healthy donors (dated by TCRdb to the late 2010s). The library was generated by the immunoSEQ multiplex PCR assay. A mixture of 60 forward primers for TCR Vbeta segments and 13 reverse primers for TCR Jbeta segments was used in the multiplex PCR. Held by TCRdb, this immuneACCESS table contains in-frame sequences only and omits some clones. Under half of the omission traces to an unresolved V gene where checked; the cause of the rest is unknown. For this sample there are approximately 170,000 clones; 80% appear just once. About 4.3% of the sample rests with the top ten. Material for sequencing was PBMCs. The receptors were sampled from a woman in her fifties or sixties in good health and CMV-seropositive.

This clone was picked up a small number of times. The J gene is TRBJ1-1, the V gene TRBV7-9; no definite D call. Trimming stripped 1 base from V and 5 bases from J, with 8 bases between. This CDR3 contains 13 residues. Germline V gives CDR1 SEHNR, CDR2 FQNEAQ (reference sequence). The CDR3 DNA reads TGTGCCAGCAGCTTAGGAGGGCAGACTGAAGCTTTCTTT. Protein product: CASSLGGQTEAFF.

This clone was picked up a small number of times. The chain links TRBV4-1 to TRBJ2-2; 9 nucleotides agree with TRBD2. Per germline, CDR1 MGHRA and CDR2 YSYEKL. The CDR3 spans 16 residues. With 4 bases clipped from V and 7 bases from J, the junction kept 10 bases outside the gene matches. The CDR3 DNA reads TGCGCCAGCAGCCCGGGAATAGCGGGGGTTGGCGGGGAGCTGTTTTTT. Its translation: CASSPGIAGVGGELFF.

This rearrangement joins TRBV5-1 to TRBJ2-7; possible D gene TRBD2, 5 bases. CDR3 length equals 16 residues. CDR1 and CDR2 (germline): SGHRS, YFSETQ. V was cut by 5 bases and J by 4 bases, with 22 bases left in between. CDR3 residues: CASSQELGQSVYEQYF. CDR3 nucleotide sequence: TGCGCCAGCAGTCAAGAACTAGGCCAATCCGTTTACGAGCAGTACTTC.

V usage is TRBV18 and J usage is TRBJ1-2, with 8 bases that match TRBD1. The CDR3 covers 13 residues. Trimming took 2 bases from V and 7 from J; bases not matched to a gene: 3. Germline CDR1 reads KGHSH; CDR2 reads LQKENI. The CDR3, as DNA: TGTGCCAGCTCACCAGGACAGGGAGGTGGCTACACCTTC. This codes for CASSPGQGGGYTF.

This chain links TRBV9 with TRBJ1-6, with D possibly TRBD1 on 5 matching bases. The CDR3 is 12 amino acids. V lost 0 bases to trimming and J lost 10 bases, with 5 bases between them. The V gene's germline CDR1 is SGDLS and CDR2 YYNGEE. CDR3 amino acids: CASSVGGSPLHF. As DNA, the CDR3 is TGTGCCAGCAGCGTAGGGGGCTCACCCCTCCACTTT.

The chain links TRBV7-3 to TRBJ2-7, with 9 bases that match TRBD1. CDR1 is SGHTA and CDR2 is FQGTGA in the germline V gene. V lost 5 bases and J lost 0; bases outside the gene matches: 8. There are 16 residues in the CDR3. The CDR3: CASSPGTGKSSYEQYF. The CDR3 DNA reads TGTGCCAGCAGCCCCGGGACAGGGAAAAGCTCCTACGAGCAGTACTTC.

This chain uses TRBV27 with TRBJ2-1, with unresolved D. This CDR3 is built from 11 residues. CDR1 and CDR2 from the germline V gene are MNHEY and SMNVEV (reference sequence). V was clipped by 6 bases and J by 6 bases, with 6 bases between them. The CDR3 sequence is CASSVRNEQFF. For the CDR3, the DNA is TGTGCCAGCAGCGTCCGCAATGAGCAGTTCTTC.

The chain uses TRBV27 and TRBJ1-2, with D maybe TRBD1 (5 bases). The CDR3 has 12 residues. The V gene lost 5 bases and the J gene lost 8 bases, with 12 bases spanning the gap. Per the germline V gene, CDR1 is MNHEY and CDR2 is SMNVEV (reference sequence). CDR3 in amino acids: CASSTGFRGYTF. The CDR3 DNA reads as TGTGCCAGCAGTACAGGCTTTCGGGGCTACACCTTC.

The V call is TRBV5-1, the J call TRBJ1-6, with D unresolved. This CDR3 region has 14 residues. V shed 1 base and J shed 5 bases, with 7 bases lying between them. Germline V gene data show CDR1 as SGHRS and CDR2 as YFSETQ. The CDR3 region has the DNA TGCGCCAGCAGCTTGAGACACGATAATTCACCCCTCCACTTT. Its protein product is CASSLRHDNSPLHF. The complete variable domain, with remaining parts taken from reference TRBV5-1 and TRBJ1-6, reads KAGVTQTPRYLIKTRGQQVTLSCSPISGHRSVSWYQQTPGQGLQFLFEYFSETQRNKGNFPGRFSGRQFSNSRSEMNVSTLELGDSALYLCASSLRHDNSPLHFGNGTRLTVT.

The V gene is TRBV18, the J gene TRBJ2-6; D not certain. V shed 4 bases and J shed 0 bases, with 19 bases lying between them. Per germline, CDR1 KGHSH and CDR2 LQKENI. This CDR3 is 19 amino acids long. CDR3 sequence reads: CASSQSKRSQSSGANVLTF. CDR3 in DNA: TGTGCCAGCTCACAGAGTAAAAGGTCACAGAGCTCTGGGGCCAACGTCCTGACTTTC.

The CDR3, as DNA: TGCGCCAGCAGCCCTGGACTAGCGGACGATATCTCCTACAATGAGCAGTTCTTC. As protein: CASSPGLADDISYNEQFF. The chain uses TRBV5-1 and TRBJ2-1; 10 bases map to TRBD2. The CDR3 runs 18 residues. V shed 4 bases, J shed 0 bases, and the junction held 10 bases outside the gene matches. Germline V gene sequence: CDR1 SGHRS, CDR2 YFSETQ.

The chain combines TRBV19 with TRBJ1-2; TRBD1 matches 10 bases. After removal of 4 bases from V and 4 bases from J, the junction contained 6 bases not matched to a gene. Germline CDR1 reads LNHDA; CDR2 reads SQIVND (reference sequence). The CDR3 contains 15 residues. The DNA of the CDR3 is TGTGCCAGTAGTAAACTGACAGGGGGCGTCTATGGCTACACCTTC. Protein product: CASSKLTGGVYGYTF. Combining the CDR3 with reference TRBV19 and TRBJ1-2 gives the whole variable domain DGGITQSPKYLFRKEGQNVTLSCEQNLNHDAMYWYRQDPGQGLRLIYYSQIVNDFQKGDIAEGYSVSREKKESFPLTVTSAQKNPTAFYLCASSKLTGGVYGYTFGSGTRLTVV.

This sequence joins TRBV4-2 and TRBJ2-2; D ambiguous. CDR1 LGHNA and CDR2 YNFKEQ come from the germline V gene. Trimming stripped 0 bases from V and 5 bases from J, with 4 bases between. CDR3 length equals 13 residues. CDR3 nucleotide sequence: TGTGCCAGCAGCCAAGATGAGACCGGGGAGCTGTTTTTT. Translated: CASSQDETGELFF.

This clone is a singleton in its sample. The chain joins TRBV19 to TRBJ1-5; D uncertain. CDR1 LNHDA and CDR2 SQIVND come from the germline V gene (reference sequence). The V end was cut by 5 bases, the J end by 5 bases, with 16 bases between. The CDR3 sequence is 15 residues long. In DNA form, the CDR3 reads TGTGCCAGTAGTTGGCGGCAGAGGGCGGATCAGCCCCAGCATTTT. This gives the protein CASSWRQRADQPQHF. Supplemented by reference TRBV19 and TRBJ1-5, the full variable domain reads DGGITQSPKYLFRKEGQNVTLSCEQNLNHDAMYWYRQDPGQGLRLIYYSQIVNDFQKGDIAEGYSVSREKKESFPLTVTSAQKNPTAFYLCASSWRQRADQPQHFGDGTRLSIL.